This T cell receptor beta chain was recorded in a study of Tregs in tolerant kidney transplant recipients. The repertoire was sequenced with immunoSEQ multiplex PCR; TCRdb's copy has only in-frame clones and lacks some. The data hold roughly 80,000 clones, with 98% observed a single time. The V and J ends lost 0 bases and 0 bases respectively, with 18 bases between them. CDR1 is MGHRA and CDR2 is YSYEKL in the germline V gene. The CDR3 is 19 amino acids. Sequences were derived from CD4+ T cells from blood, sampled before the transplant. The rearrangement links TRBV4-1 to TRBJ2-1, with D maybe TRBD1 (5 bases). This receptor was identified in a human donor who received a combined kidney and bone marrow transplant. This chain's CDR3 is CASSQDMATASSSYNEQFF. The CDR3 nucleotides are TGCGCCAGCAGCCAAGATATGGCGACAGCCTCAAGCTCCTACAATGAGCAGTTCTTC.